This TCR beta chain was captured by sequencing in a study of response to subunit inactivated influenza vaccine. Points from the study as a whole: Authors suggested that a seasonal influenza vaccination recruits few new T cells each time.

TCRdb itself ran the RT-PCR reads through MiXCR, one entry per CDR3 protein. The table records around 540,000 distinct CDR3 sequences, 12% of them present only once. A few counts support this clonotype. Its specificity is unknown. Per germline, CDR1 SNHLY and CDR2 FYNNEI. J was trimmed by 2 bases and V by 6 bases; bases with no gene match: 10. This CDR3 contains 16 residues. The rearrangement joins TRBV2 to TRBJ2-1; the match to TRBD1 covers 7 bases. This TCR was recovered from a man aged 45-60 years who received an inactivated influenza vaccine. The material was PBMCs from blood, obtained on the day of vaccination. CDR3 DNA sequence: TGTGCCAGCAGGCCATTGTGGGGGACAGCCTACAATGAGCAGTTCTTC. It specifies CASRPLWGTAYNEQFF.